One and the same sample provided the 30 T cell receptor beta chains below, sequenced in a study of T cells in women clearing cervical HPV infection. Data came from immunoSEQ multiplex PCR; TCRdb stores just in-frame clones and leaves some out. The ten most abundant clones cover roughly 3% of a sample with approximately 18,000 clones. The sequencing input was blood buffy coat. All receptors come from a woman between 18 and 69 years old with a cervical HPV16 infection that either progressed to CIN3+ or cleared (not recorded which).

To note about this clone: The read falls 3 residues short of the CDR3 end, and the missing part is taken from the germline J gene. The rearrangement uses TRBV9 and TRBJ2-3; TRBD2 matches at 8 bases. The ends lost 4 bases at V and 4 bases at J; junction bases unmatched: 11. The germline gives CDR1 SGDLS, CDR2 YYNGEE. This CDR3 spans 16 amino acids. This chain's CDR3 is CASSPRRGGLADTQYF. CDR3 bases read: TGTGCCAGCAGCCCGCGCCGGGGGGGCCTCGCAGATACG.

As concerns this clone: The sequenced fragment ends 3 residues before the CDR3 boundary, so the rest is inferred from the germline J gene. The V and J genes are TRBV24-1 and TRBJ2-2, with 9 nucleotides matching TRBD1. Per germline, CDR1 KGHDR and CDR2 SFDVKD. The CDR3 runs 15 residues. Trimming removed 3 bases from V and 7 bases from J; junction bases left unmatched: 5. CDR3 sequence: CATSDPGQGNGELFF. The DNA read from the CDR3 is TGTGCCACCAGTGATCCTGGACAGGGGAACGGGGAG.

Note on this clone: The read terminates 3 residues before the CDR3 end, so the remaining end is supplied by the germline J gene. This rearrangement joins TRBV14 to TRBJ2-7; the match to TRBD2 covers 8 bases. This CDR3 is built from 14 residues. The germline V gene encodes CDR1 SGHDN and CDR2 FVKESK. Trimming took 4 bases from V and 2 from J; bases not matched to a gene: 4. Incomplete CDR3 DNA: TGTGCCAGCAGCCTCGGGGGGGGCACCTACGAG. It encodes CASSLGGGTYE. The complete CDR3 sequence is CASSLGGGTYEQYF.

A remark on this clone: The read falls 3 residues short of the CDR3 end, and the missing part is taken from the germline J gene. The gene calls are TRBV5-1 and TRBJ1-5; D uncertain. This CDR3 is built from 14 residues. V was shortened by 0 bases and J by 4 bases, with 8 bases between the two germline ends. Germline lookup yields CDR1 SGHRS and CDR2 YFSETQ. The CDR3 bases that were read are TGCGCCAGCAGCTTGGGAGAACAGAATCAGCCC. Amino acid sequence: CASSLGEQNQP. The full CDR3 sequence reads CASSLGEQNQPQHF.

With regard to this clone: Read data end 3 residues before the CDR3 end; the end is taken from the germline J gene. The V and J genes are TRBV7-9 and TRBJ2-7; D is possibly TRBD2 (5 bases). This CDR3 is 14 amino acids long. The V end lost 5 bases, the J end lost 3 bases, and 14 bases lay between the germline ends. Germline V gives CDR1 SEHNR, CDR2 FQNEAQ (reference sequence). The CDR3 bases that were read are TGTGCCAGCAGCCTCGTCGGAGAGGGCTACGAG. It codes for CASSLVGEGYE. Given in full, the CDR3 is CASSLVGEGYEQYF.

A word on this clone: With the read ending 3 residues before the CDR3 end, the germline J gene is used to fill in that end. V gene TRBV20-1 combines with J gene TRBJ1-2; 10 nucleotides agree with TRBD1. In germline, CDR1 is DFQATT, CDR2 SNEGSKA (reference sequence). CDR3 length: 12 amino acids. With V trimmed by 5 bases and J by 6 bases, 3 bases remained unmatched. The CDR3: CSAGQGVDGYTF. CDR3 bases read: TGCAGTGCTGGACAGGGGGTGGATGGC.

CDR3 DNA, as far as it was read: TGCGCCAGCAGCTTAGGGACAGGGAACAATTCACCC. Translated, it gives CASSLGTGNNSP. From start to end, the CDR3 is CASSLGTGNNSPLHF. V is TRBV5-1 and J is TRBJ1-6; 9 bases line up with TRBD1. The missing CDR3 end, 3 residues past where the read stops, is filled in from the germline J gene. The CDR3 spans 15 residues. V lost 2 bases to trimming and J lost 7 bases; unmatched junction nucleotides: 4. Germline V gives CDR1 SGHRS, CDR2 YFSETQ.

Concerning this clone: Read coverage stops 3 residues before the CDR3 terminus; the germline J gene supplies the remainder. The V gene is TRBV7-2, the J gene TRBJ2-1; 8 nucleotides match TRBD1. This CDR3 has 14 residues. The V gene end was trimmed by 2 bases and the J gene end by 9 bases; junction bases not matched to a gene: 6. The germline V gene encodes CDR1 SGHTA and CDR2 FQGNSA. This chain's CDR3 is CASSLQGALGEQFF. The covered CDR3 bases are TGTGCCAGCAGCTTACAGGGGGCCCTTGGTGAG.

Incomplete CDR3 DNA: TGCGCCAGCAGCTTGGTGTTGCGGGGGAGCACAGATACG. It translates to CASSLVLRGSTDT. The whole CDR3 sequence reads CASSLVLRGSTDTQYF. The chain uses TRBV5-1 and TRBJ2-3; 7 bases are shared with TRBD2. The CDR3 goes on 3 residues after the read ends, and that part is filled in from the germline J gene. CDR3 length: 16 residues. Germline lookup yields CDR1 SGHRS and CDR2 YFSETQ. V lost 0 bases, J lost 0 bases, and 4 bases stayed unmatched.

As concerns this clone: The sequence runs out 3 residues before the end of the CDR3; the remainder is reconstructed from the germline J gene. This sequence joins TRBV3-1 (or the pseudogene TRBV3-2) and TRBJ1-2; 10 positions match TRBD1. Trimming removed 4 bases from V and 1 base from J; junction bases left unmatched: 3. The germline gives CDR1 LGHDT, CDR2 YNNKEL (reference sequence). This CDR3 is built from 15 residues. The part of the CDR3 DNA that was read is TGTGCCAGCAGCCTACGGGACAGGGGTAACTATGGC. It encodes CASSLRDRGNYG. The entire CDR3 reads CASSLRDRGNYGYTF.

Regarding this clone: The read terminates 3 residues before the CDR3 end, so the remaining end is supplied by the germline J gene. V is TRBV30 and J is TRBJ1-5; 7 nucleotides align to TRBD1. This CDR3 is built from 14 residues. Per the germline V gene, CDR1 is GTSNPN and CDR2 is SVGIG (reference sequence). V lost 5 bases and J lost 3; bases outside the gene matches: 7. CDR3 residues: CAWARDSANQPQHF. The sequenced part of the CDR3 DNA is TGTGCCTGGGCTAGGGACAGCGCCAATCAGCCC. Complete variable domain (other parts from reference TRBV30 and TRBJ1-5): SQTIHQWPATLVQPVGSPLSLECTVEGTSNPNLYWYRQAAGRGLQLLFYSVGIGQISSEVPQNLSASRPQDRQFILSSKKLLLSDSGFYLCAWARDSANQPQHFGDGTRLSIL.

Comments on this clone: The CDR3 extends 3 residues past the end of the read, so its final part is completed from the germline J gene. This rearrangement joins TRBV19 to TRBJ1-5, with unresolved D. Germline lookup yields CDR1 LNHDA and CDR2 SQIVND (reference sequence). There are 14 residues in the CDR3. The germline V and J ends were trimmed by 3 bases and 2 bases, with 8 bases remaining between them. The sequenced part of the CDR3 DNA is TGTGCCAGTAGTATTACAGCTGGCAATCAGCCC. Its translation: CASSITAGNQP. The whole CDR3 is CASSITAGNQPQHF.

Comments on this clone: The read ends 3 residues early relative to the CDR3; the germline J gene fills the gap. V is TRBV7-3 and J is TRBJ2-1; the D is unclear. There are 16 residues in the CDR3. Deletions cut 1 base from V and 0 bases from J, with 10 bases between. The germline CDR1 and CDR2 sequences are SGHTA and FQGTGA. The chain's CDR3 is CASSLSSPSSYNEQFF. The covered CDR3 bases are TGTGCCAGCAGCTTAAGCTCCCCTAGCTCCTACAATGAG.

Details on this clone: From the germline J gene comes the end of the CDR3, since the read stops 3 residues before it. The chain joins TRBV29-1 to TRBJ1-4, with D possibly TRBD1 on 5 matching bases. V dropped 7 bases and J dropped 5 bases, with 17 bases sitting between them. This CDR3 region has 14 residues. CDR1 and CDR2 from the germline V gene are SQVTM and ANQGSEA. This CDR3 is CSAARGGSNEKLFF. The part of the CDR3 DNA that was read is TGCAGCGCGGCGCGTGGGGGGAGCAATGAAAAA. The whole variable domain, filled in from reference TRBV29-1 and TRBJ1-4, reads SAVISQKPSRDICQRGTSLTIQCQVDSQVTMMFWYRQQPGQSLTLIATANQGSEATYESGFVIDKFPISRPNLTFSTLTVSNMSPEDSSIYLCSAARGGSNEKLFFGSGTQLSVL.

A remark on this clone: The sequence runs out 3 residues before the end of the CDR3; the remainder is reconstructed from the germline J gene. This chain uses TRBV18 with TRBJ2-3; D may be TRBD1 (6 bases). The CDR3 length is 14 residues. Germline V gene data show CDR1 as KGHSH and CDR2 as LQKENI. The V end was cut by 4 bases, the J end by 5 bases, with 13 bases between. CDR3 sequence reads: CASSLIQGRDTQYF. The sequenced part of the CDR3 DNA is TGTGCCAGCTCACTTATCCAGGGGAGAGATACG.

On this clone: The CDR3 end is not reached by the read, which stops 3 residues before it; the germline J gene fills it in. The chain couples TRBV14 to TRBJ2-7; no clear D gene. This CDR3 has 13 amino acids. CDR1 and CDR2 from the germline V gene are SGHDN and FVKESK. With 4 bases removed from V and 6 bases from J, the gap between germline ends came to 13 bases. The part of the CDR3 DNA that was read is TGTGCCAGCAGCCGCGGTTTTTTAGGCGAG. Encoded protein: CASSRGFLGE. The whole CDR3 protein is CASSRGFLGEQYF.

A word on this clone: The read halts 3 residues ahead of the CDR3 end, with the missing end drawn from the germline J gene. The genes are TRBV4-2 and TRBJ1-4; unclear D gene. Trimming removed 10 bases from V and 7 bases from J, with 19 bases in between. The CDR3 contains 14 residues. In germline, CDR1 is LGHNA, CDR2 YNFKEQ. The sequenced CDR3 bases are TGTGCCACCAAGAAAGGAGGGCAGGCTGAAAAA. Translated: CATKKGGQAEK. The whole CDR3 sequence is CATKKGGQAEKLFF.

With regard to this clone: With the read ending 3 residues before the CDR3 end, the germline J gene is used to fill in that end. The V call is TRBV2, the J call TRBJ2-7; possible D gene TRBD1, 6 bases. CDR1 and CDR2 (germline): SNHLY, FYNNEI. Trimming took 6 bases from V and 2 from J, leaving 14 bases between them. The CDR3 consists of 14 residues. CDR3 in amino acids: CASSEQGSTYEQYF. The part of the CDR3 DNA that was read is TGTGCCAGCAGCGAACAGGGCTCAACCTACGAG.

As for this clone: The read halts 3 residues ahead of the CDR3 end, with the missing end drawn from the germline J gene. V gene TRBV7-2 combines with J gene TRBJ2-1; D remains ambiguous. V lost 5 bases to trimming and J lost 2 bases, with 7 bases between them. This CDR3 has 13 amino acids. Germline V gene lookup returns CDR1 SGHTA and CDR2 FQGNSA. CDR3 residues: CASSARAYNEQFF. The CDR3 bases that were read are TGTGCCAGCAGCGCTCGGGCCTACAATGAG.

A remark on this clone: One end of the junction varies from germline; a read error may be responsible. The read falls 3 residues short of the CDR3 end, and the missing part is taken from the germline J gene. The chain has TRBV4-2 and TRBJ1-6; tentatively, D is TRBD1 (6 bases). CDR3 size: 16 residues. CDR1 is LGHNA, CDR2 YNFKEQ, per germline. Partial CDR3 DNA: TGCGCCAGCAGCCCCCGTTTGAGGACAGATAATTCACCC. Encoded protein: CASSPRLRTDNSP. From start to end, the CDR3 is CASSPRLRTDNSPLHF.

CDR3 DNA (partial): TGTGCCAGCAGCTTAGAAGGGGGACGCAATCAGCCC. Encoded protein: CASSLEGGRNQP. The entire CDR3 reads CASSLEGGRNQPQHF. The chain is built from TRBV7-6 and TRBJ1-5, with D possibly being TRBD1 (6 bases). The read ends 3 residues shy of where the CDR3 ends; the end is completed using the germline J gene. Trimming removed 1 base from V and 2 bases from J, with 9 bases in between. Germline CDR1 reads SGHVS; CDR2 reads FNYEAQ. The CDR3 runs 15 residues.

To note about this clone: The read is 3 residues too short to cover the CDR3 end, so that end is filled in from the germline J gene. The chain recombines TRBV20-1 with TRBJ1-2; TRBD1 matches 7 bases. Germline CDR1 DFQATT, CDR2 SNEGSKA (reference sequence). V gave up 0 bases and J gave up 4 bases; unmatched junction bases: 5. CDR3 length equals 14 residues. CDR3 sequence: CSARDQDRLYGYTF. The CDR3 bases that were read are TGCAGTGCTAGAGATCAGGACAGGCTCTATGGC.

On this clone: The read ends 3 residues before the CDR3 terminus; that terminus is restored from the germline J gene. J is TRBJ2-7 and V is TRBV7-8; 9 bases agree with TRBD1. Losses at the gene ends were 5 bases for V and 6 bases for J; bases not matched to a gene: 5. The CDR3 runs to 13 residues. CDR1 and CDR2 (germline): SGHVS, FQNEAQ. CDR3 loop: CASSPRTGAEQYF. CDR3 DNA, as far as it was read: TGTGCCAGCAGCCCCAGGACAGGGGCCGAG. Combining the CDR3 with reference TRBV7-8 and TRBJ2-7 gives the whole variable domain GAGVSQSPRYKVAKRGQDVALRCDPISGHVSLFWYQQALGQGPEFLTYFQNEAQLDKSGLPSDRFFAERPEGSVSTLKIQRTQQEDSAVYLCASSPRTGAEQYFGPGTRLTVT.

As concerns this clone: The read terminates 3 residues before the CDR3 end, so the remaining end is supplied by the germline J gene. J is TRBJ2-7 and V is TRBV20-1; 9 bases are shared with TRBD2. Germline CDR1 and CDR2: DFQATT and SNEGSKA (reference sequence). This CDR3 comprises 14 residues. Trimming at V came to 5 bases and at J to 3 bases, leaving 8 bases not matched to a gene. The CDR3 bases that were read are TGCAGTGCTGAGAGCCGCGGGGGGGTCTACGAG. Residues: CSAESRGGVYE. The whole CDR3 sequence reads CSAESRGGVYEQYF.

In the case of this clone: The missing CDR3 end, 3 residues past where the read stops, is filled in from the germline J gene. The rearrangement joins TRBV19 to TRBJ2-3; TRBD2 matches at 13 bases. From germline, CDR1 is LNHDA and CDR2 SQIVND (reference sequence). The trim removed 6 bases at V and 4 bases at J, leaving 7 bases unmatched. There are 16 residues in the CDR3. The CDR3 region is CASRRLAGGQADTQYF. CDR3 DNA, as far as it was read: TGTGCCAGTAGGAGACTAGCGGGGGGCCAAGCAGATACG.

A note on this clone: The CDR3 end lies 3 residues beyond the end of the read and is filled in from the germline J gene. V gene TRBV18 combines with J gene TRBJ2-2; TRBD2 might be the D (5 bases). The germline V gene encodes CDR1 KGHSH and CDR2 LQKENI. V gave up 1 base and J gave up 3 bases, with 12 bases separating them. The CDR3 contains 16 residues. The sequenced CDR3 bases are TGTGCCAGCTCACCACTTGAGGTGCGGGACACCGGGGAG. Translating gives CASSPLEVRDTGE. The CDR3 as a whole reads CASSPLEVRDTGELFF.

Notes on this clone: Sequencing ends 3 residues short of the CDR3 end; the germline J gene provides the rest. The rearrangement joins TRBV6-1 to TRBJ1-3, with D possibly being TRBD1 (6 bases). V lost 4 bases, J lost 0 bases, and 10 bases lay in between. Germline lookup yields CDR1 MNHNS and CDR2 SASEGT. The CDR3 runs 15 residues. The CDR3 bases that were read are TGTGCCAGCAGTGCTGAAGGGGGCTCTGGAAACACC. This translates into CASSAEGGSGNT. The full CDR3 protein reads CASSAEGGSGNTIYF.

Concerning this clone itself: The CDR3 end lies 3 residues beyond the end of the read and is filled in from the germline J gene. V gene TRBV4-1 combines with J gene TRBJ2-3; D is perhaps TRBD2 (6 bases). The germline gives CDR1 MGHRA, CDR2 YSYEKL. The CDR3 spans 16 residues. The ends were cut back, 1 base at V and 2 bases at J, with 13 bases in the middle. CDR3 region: CASSQGASEFTDTQYF. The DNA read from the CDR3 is TGCGCCAGCAGCCAAGGGGCTAGCGAGTTCACAGATACG.

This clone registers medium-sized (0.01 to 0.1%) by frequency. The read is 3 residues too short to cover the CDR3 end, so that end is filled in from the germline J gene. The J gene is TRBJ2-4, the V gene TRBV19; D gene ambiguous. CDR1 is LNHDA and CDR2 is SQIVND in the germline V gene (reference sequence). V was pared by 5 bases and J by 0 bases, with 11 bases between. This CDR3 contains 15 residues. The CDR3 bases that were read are TGTGCCAGTAGTGAGGCACCTCTAGCCAAAAACATT. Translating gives CASSEAPLAKNI. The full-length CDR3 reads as CASSEAPLAKNIQYF.

CDR3 amino acids: CSAREDRGNYGYTF. Incomplete CDR3 DNA: TGCAGTGCTAGGGAGGACAGGGGAAACTATGGC. The V gene is TRBV20-1, the J gene TRBJ1-2, with 9 positions matching TRBD1. The read halts 3 residues ahead of the CDR3 end, with the missing end drawn from the germline J gene. There are 14 residues in the CDR3. The V and J ends lost 3 bases and 2 bases, in that order; junction bases with no gene match: 4. The germline V gene encodes CDR1 DFQATT and CDR2 SNEGSKA (reference sequence).